This T cell receptor beta chain was sequenced during a study of blood T cell repertoires in COVID-19 (dated by TCRdb to 2018 to 2021). Notes on the research overall: The collaborator samples originated in the United States, Italy and Spain and spanned the acute and convalescent phases of COVID-19. The prospective study material was composed of cDNA or gDNA derived from T cells, B-cell-depleted T cells, or PBMCs. Subjects who had been exposed to COVID-19, were actively infected with it, or had recovered from it provided the deeply sampled blood TCRbeta repertoires that made up the dataset. The repertoires were released in a freely available public database intended as a resource for research on the immune response to SARS-CoV-2. Samples came from the ongoing ImmuneRACE study (first 160 participants) plus 1,254 subjects from 6 global collaborators. Nearly every sample came with metadata listing a de-identified subject ID, COVID-19 status, age in years and sex. Where available, HLA class I and class II types were obtained from metadata supplied by the sample provider rather than from assay-based typing. Overall study outcomes, separate from this receptor: The quantity of clinical and demographic metadata differed by source and by participant and was supplied without curation.

Reading the germline V gene gives CDR1 SNHLY and CDR2 FYNNEI. The junction shows trimming of 7 bases on V and 3 bases on J, plus 19 bases between the germline ends. From the cysteine up to the phenylalanine, the CDR3 has a length of 16 residues. The read is trimmed to its CDR3 DNA, 48 bases read in frame from base 1. The immunoSEQ Assay, a bias-controlled multiplex PCR, was used to amplify TCRbeta CDR3 regions from genomic DNA. The original methods were these. The number of nucleated cells in each sample was estimated from the amplification of reference gene primers within the assay. To quantify the absolute abundance of each unique TCRbeta CDR3 rearrangement, sequence reads were collapsed and filtered. For each sample, productive Simpson clonality was calculated as the square root of Simpson's diversity index across productive rearrangements. TCRdb obtained this table from immuneACCESS and retained in-frame rearrangements with V and J assigned. These tables miss some clones; where compared with another copy, unresolved V genes account for less than half of the shortfall, and the remainder is unexplained. V, J and clone size are taken as reported in that table, and D and trimming were inferred from the DNA itself. Within this sample are 90,000 or so clones, with about nine tenths of them counted one time only. The biggest ten clones account for about 1.7% of the sample.

Regarding this clone: This receptor's antigen is unknown. No base qualities exist here, and no much larger clone lies one base off it.

Each collaborating institution followed its own protocols to collect whole blood in K2EDTA tubes. Collaborator samples were shipped for TCRbeta analysis as frozen whole blood, isolated PBMCs, or DNA extracted from either sample type. The TCR comes from a human donor with active COVID-19. The donor label of this sample is uncertain. The sequence is built from TRBV2 and TRBJ1-5; a tentative D call is TRBD1 (6 bases match). Sequenced input: peripheral blood. The sequenced DNA is TGTGCCAGCAACGGAGAAGGGGGTAATGCCAATCAGCCCCAGCATTTT. Its protein reads: CASNGEGGNANQPQHF.